One and the same sample provided the 8 T cell receptor beta chains below, sequenced in a study of cytomegalovirus exposure and HLA in healthy donors. Only in-frame clones appear in the TCRdb table, and some are missing; sequencing was by immunoSEQ multiplex PCR. The table shows around 160,000 clones, with over 80% occurring only once. Sequencing input: PBMCs. All receptors derive from a man aged 30-40 years in good health and CMV-seropositive.

A few counts support this clone. The chain carries TRBV5-6 and TRBJ2-7, with TRBD1 matching over 8 bases. Germline V gene sequence: CDR1 SGHDT, CDR2 YYEEEE. Trimming cost V 4 bases and J 2 bases; bases outside gene matches: 11. The CDR3 sequence is 16 residues long. CDR3 DNA: TGTGCCAGCAGCCTTAGCCAGGGGGCGCTGGCCTACGAGCAGTACTTC. Translation gives CASSLSQGALAYEQYF.

The V gene is TRBV7-9, the J gene TRBJ2-5; possible D gene TRBD1, 5 bases. The V end was cut by 1 base, the J end by 5 bases, with 5 bases between. Germline V CDR1 and CDR2: SEHNR, FQNEAQ (reference sequence). The CDR3 has 12 amino acids. The DNA of the CDR3 is TGTGCCAGCAGCTTAGGACAGGAGACCCAGTACTTC. Translation: CASSLGQETQYF. Full variable domain (remainder filled in from reference TRBV7-9 and TRBJ2-5): DTGVSQNPRHKITKRGQNVTFRCDPISEHNRLYWYRQTLGQGPEFLTYFQNEAQLEKSRLLSDRFSAERPKGSFSTLEIQRTEQGDSAMYLCASSLGQETQYFGPGTRLLVL.

This clone has a single count. V is TRBV10-2 and J is TRBJ2-3; D possibly corresponds to TRBD2 (5 bases). Germline CDR1 and CDR2: WSHSY and SAAADI. The CDR3 length is 15 residues. V lost 8 bases and J lost 0, with 15 bases in between. The CDR3 DNA reads as TGCGCCAGCTCTCCCCTTAGCGTCAGCACAGATACGCAGTATTTT. Translating gives CASSPLSVSTDTQYF.

In its sample, this clone was seen a few times. V and J are TRBV6-5 and TRBJ1-2, with 10 positions matching TRBD1. CDR1 and CDR2 from the germline V gene are MNHEY and SVGAGI. V gave up 6 bases and J gave up 2 bases; unmatched junction bases: 3. The length of the CDR3 is 14 residues. The CDR3 sequence is CASSPDRGNYGYTF. The CDR3 region has the DNA TGTGCCAGCAGCCCGGACAGGGGGAACTATGGCTACACCTTC.

This clone was seen a few times. The rearrangement uses TRBV4-1 and TRBJ1-2; D gene ambiguous. The germline V and J ends were trimmed by 4 bases and 8 bases, with 26 bases remaining between them. The CDR3 contains 17 residues. From germline, CDR1 is MGHRA and CDR2 YSYEKL. The CDR3 coding sequence is TGCGCCAGCAGCCGACACCCCTCGAGTGGGCCTTCGGAAGGCTACACCTTC. It encodes CASSRHPSSGPSEGYTF.

The count of this clone is one. The chain links TRBV9 to TRBJ1-2; TRBD1 is a possible D gene (5 bases). The germline V gene has CDR1 SGDLS and CDR2 YYNGEE. The CDR3 runs 16 residues. V was cut by 0 bases and J by 4 bases, with 16 bases left in between. CDR3 bases: TGTGCCAGCAGCGTAGAGCTGACAGCTCGAGGCTATGGCTACACCTTC. Protein product: CASSVELTARGYGYTF. Based on the CDR3 plus reference TRBV9 and TRBJ1-2, the full variable domain is DSGVTQTPKHLITATGQRVTLRCSPRSGDLSVYWYQQSLDQGLQFLIQYYNGEERAKGNILERFSAQQFPDLHSELNLSSLELGDSALYFCASSVELTARGYGYTFGSGTRLTVV.

The genes are TRBV5-6 and TRBJ2-7, with 8 bases that match TRBD1. In germline, CDR1 is SGHDT, CDR2 YYEEEE. This CDR3 is 14 amino acids long. Trimming took 0 bases from V and 5 from J; bases not matched to a gene: 4. CDR3 protein: CASSLGQGSDEQYF. The CDR3 bases are TGTGCCAGCAGCTTGGGACAGGGGTCCGACGAGCAGTACTTC.

V usage is TRBV18 and J usage is TRBJ1-2, with 7 bases identical to TRBD1. Trimming at V came to 6 bases and at J to 2 bases, leaving 6 bases not matched to a gene. The germline V gene has CDR1 KGHSH and CDR2 LQKENI. CDR3 length: 14 amino acids. CDR3 sequence (DNA): TGTGCCAGCTCCACAGGGGTATCAAACTATGGCTACACCTTC. Its protein product is CASSTGVSNYGYTF. Supplemented by reference TRBV18 and TRBJ1-2, the full variable domain reads NAGVMQNPRHLVRRRGQEARLRCSPMKGHSHVYWYRQLPEEGLKFMVYLQKENIIDESGMPKERFSAEFPKEGPSILRIQQVVRGDSAAYFCASSTGVSNYGYTFGSGTRLTVV.